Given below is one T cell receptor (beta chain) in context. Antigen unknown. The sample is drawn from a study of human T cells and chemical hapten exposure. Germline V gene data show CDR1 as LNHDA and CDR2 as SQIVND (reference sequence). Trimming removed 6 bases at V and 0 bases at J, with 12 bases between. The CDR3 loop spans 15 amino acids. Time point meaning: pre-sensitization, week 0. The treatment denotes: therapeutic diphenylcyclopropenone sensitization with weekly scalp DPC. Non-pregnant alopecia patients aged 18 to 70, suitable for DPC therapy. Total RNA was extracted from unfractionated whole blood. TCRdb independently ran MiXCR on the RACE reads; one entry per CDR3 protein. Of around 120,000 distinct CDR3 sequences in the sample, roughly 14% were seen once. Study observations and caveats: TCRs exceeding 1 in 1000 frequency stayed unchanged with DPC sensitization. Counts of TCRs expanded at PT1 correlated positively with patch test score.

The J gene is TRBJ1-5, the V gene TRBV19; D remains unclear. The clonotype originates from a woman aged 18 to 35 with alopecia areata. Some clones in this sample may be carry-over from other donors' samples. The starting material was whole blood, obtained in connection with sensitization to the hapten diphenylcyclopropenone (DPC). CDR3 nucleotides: TGTGCCAGTAGGGTGGGATTCGGTAGCAATCAGCCCCAGCATTTT. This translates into CASRVGFGSNQPQHF. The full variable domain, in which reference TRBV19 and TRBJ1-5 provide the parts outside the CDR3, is DGGITQSPKYLFRKEGQNVTLSCEQNLNHDAMYWYRQDPGQGLRLIYYSQIVNDFQKGDIAEGYSVSREKKESFPLTVTSAQKNPTAFYLCASRVGFGSNQPQHFGDGTRLSIL.